This T cell receptor beta chain was profiled in a study of cytomegalovirus exposure and HLA in healthy donors. Researchers ran the PCR with 60 Vbeta and 13 Jbeta primers. TCRdb's table, derived via immunoSEQ multiplex PCR, lists solely in-frame clones and lacks some. The table shows roughly 220,000 clones, with 82% occurring only once. Germline CDR1 and CDR2: SGHTS and YDEGEE. The CDR3 consists of 16 residues. V was trimmed by 6 bases and J by 0 bases, leaving 16 bases between them. The chain joins TRBV5-8 to TRBJ1-5; D perhaps matches TRBD1 (6 bases). The sample was PBMCs. The clonotype originates from a woman between 40 and 50 years old in good health and CMV-seronegative. CDR3 amino acids: CASTPGGVYSNQPQHF. Written as DNA, the CDR3 is TGTGCCAGCACCCCGGGGGGCGTGTATAGCAATCAGCCCCAGCATTTT.